A selection of T cell receptor beta chains follows, all from one sample in a study of shared clonotypes between healthy human individuals. Assay: immunoSEQ multiplex PCR; the TCRdb copy retains only in-frame clones and omits some. The sample gives hundreds of thousands of clones, 95% to 98% of which show up once; 0.3% is in the top ten. Sequences were obtained from naive CD8+ T cells sorted from blood. The receptors were gathered from a man between 25 and 39 years old in good health. The CDR3 runs from the conserved cysteine through the conserved F or W.

CDR3 protein | V gene
CASSIFPAREQYF | TRBV2
CATSIGAGTRAYEQYF | TRBV15
CASSWIAGTSGNEQFF | TRBV5-1
CASSLGLAGVGTEAFF | TRBV7-8
CASSYAQTGEQYF | TRBV6-5
CASSKGRSLYEQYF | TRBV21-1
CASSLGESPGWQPQHF | TRBV7-8
CASSLSKGTQYF | TRBV13
CASSPTGYEQYF | TRBV27
CASSLDTGSYEQYF | TRBV28
CASSQEGEGSVYGYTF | TRBV4-1
CASSLTSEAYEQYF | TRBV5-5
CASGPINEKLFF | TRBV7-9
CASSSGQGNTEAFF | TRBV7-9
CASSQVEGETYNEQFF | TRBV4-1
CASSSSPDVYYGYTF | TRBV27
CASSPIYREGLEQFF | TRBV9
CASTASGRRLWDEQFF | TRBV28
CASSVAGDNEQFF | TRBV10-1
CASSLPSGNTIYF | TRBV28
CASSQGSSYEQYF | TRBV11-2
CASSSRTGFTF | TRBV9
CASSQRLTSLQETQYF | TRBV11-2
CASRPGQMNTEAFF | TRBV5-1
CASSQPSGRFIEQYF | TRBV2
CASSLAGGRNIQYF | TRBV5-4
CATWGTSGSDTQYF | TRBV10-3
CASGFGPTLAGAYNEQFF | TRBV12-5
CASSAPGLDYGYTF | TRBV13
CASSESLGTSNQETQYF | TRBV10-1
CASSRPPRHSNQPHHF | TRBV9
CASSLATHNEQFF | TRBV7-7
CASSYKGFSNQPQHF | TRBV2
CASSYVGDLRDGYTF | TRBV7-9
CASTRTSGTYEQYF | TRBV27
CASSDGVYNEQFF | TRBV7-9
CASSVGSGPNGYTF | TRBV9
CASSLEKSFTDTQYF | TRBV7-6
CASSLNSGATYNEQFF | TRBV7-3
CASSPPQATFEQFF | TRBV11-3
CASSVGSGNEQFF | TRBV9
CASSRTGGYNEQFF | TRBV5-1
CASSQPLGQGPNTGELFF | TRBV4-1
CASSLAQGTNRYGYTF | TRBV7-9
CASSPMASYEQYF | TRBV13
CASSWTAPGEQYF | TRBV11-2
CASSPRNSYNEQFF | TRBV11-2
CASSSATGVNEQFF | TRBV7-9
CASSDATGYDEQFF | TRBV5-1
CASSLNQQGRYEQYF | TRBV5-4
CASSKRPGGTDTQYF | TRBV6-1
CASTSFLGDTEAFF | TRBV6-6
CASSPSVREYEQYF | TRBV18
CASSQEDRFHEQFF | TRBV4-3
CASSRNPVGAHGNTIYF | TRBV27
CSGSQGAGELFF | TRBV29-1
CSVEGRVGQETQYF | TRBV29-1
CSVGGLLNTGELFF | TRBV29-1
CASGTGDRQETQYF | TRBV11-2
CAISDAGTNYGYTF | TRBV10-3